This T cell receptor beta chain originates from a study of beta chain features in type 1 diabetes. General study findings and limits: In every one of the four CD4+ subsets, TCRB CDR3s were moderately but significantly shorter in Type 1 diabetes patients. Equally in patients and controls, PCR might preferentially amplify shorter templates. At VDJ recombination sites, type 1 diabetes patients had fewer insertions and more deleted nucleotides.

Sequenced material consisted of expressed TCRB transcripts (all of the isolated RNA was reverse transcribed). Sequenced by immunoSEQ multiplex PCR; TCRdb stores in-frame clones only, minus some. The sample lists about 110,000 clones, 40% seen once, with around 0.07% in the top ten. As for this clone: Its antigen is as yet unknown.

The sequence derives from a woman aged 18-29 years in good health. Sequencing was performed on stem cell memory CD4+ T cells from blood.

Written as DNA, the CDR3 is TGTGCCACCAGCACGTCGGGAATTGTACGCACAGATACGCAGTATTTT. It translates to CATSTSGIVRTDTQYF. This sequence joins TRBV15 and TRBJ2-3, with D perhaps TRBD2 (5 bases). The germline gives CDR1 LNHNV, CDR2 YYDKDF (reference sequence). Trimming shortened V by 4 bases and J by 1 base, and 15 bases separated the two germline ends. CDR3 size: 16 residues.